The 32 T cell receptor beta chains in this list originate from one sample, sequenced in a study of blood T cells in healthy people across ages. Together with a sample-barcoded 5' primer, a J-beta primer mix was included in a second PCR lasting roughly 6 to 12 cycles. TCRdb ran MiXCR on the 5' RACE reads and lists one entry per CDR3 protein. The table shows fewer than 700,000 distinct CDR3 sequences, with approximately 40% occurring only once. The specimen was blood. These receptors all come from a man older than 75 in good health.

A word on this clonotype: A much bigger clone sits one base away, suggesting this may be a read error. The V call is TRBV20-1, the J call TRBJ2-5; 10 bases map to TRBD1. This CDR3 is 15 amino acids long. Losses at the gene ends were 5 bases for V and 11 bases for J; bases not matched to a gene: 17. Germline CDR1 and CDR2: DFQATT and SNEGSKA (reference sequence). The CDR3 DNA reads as TGCAGTGCTGCCGTGACAGGGGGCTCCACCGTTGGGCAGTACTTC. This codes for CSAAVTGGSTVGQYF.

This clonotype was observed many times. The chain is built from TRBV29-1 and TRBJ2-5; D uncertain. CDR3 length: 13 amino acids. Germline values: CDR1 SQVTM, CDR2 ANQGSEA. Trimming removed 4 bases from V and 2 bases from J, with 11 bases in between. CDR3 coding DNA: TGCAGCGTTGGGGGAACGAGGCAAGAGACCCAGTACTTC. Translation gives CSVGGTRQETQYF.

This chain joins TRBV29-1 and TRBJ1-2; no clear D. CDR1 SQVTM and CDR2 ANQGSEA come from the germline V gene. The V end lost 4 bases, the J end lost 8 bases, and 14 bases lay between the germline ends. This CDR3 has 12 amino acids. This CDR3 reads CSVGDPMEGYTF. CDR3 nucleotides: TGCAGCGTTGGAGACCCCATGGAAGGCTACACCTTC.

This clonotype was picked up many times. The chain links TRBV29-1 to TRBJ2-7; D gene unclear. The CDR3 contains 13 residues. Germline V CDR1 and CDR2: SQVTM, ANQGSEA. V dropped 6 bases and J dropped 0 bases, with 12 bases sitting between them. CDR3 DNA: TGCAGCGTGGTCCCATCGAGCTCCTACGAGCAGTACTTC. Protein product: CSVVPSSSYEQYF.

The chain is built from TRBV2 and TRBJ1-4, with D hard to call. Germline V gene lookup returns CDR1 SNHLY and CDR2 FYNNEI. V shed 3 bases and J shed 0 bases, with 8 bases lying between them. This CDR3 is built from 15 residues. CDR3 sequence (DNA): TGTGCCAGCAGTGATGAAACTGCAACTAATGAAAAACTGTTTTTT. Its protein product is CASSDETATNEKLFF.

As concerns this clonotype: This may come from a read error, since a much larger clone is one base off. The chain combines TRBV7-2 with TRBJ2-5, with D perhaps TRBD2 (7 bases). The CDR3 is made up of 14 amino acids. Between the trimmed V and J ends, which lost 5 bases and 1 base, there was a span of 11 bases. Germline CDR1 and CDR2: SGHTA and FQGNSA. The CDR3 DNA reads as TGTGCCAGCAGCCGCGGGGGCTTCCAAGAGACCCAGTACTTC. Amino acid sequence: CASSRGGFQETQYF. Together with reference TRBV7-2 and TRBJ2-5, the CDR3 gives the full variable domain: GAGVSQSPSNKVTEKGKDVELRCDPISGHTALYWYRQSLGQGLEFLIYFQGNSAPDKSGLPSDRFSAERTGGSVSTLTIQRTQQEDSAVYLCASSRGGFQETQYFGPGTRLLVL.

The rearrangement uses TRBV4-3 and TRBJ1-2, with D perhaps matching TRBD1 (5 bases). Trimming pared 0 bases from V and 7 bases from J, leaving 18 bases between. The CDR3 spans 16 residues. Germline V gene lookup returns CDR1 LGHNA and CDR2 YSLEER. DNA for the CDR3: TGCGCCAGCAGCCAAGAGGTCGGGACGTCGGTGTGTGGCTACACCTTC. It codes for CASSQEVGTSVCGYTF.

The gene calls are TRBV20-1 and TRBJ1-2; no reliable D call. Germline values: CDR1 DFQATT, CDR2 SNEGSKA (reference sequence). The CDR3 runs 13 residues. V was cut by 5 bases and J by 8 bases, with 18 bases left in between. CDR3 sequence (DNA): TGCAGTGCTGGCGGAGACACAACTAGAGGCTACACCTTC. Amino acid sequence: CSAGGDTTRGYTF.

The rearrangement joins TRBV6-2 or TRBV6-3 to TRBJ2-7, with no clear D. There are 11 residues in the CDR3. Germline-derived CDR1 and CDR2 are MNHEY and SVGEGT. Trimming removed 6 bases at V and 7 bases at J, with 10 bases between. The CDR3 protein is CASSRALEQYF. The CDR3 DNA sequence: TGTGCCAGCAGCCGGGCCCTAGAGCAGTACTTC.

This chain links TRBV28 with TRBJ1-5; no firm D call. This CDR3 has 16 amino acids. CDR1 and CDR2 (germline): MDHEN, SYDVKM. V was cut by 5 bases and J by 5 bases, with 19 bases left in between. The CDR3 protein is CASSPRLLQRDQPQHF. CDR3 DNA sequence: TGTGCCAGCAGTCCGCGACTGCTACAACGGGATCAGCCCCAGCATTTT. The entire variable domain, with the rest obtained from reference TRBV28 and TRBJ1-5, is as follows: DVKVTQSSRYLVKRTGEKVFLECVQDMDHENMFWYRQDPGLGLRLIYFSYDVKMKEKGDIPEGYSVSREKKERFSLILESASTNQTSMYLCASSPRLLQRDQPQHFGDGTRLSIL.

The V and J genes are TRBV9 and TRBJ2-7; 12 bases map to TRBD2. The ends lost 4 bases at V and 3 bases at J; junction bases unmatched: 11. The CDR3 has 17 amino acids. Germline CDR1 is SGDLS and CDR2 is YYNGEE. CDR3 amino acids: CASSKREGLAGSYEQYF. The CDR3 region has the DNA TGTGCCAGCAGCAAAAGGGAGGGACTAGCGGGTAGCTACGAGCAGTACTTC.

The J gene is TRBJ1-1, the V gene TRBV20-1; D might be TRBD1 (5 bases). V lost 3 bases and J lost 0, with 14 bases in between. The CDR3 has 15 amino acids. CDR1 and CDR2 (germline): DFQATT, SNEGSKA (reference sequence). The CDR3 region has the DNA TGCAGTGCTAGCCGGGACGGTACCGTGAACACTGAAGCTTTCTTT. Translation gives CSASRDGTVNTEAFF.

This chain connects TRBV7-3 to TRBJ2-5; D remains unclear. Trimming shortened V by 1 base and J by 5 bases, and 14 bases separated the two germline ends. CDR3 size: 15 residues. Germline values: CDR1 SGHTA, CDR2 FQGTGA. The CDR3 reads CASSLIGRPGETQYF. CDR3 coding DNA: TGTGCCAGCAGCTTAATCGGCCGACCCGGGGAGACCCAGTACTTC.

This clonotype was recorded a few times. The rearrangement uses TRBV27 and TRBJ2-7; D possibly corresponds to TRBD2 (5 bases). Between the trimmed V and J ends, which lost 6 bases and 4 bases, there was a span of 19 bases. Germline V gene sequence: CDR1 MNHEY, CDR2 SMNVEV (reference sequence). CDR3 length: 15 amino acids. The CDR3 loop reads CASRTRSGISYEQYF. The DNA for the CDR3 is TGTGCCAGCAGAACCCGGAGCGGTATCTCTTACGAGCAGTACTTC.

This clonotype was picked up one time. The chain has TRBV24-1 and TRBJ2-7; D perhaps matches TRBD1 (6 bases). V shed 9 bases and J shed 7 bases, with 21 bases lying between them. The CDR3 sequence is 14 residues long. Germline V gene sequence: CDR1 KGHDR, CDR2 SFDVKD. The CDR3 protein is CATSRSGEVDEQYF. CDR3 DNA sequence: TGTGCCACCTCGAGGTCAGGGGAAGTCGATGAGCAGTACTTC.

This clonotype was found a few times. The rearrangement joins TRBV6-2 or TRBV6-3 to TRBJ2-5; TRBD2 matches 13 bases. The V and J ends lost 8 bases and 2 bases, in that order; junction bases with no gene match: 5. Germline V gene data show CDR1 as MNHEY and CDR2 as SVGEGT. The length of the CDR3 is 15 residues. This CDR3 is CASGKGLAGQETQYF. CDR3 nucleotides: TGTGCCAGCGGGAAGGGACTAGCGGGACAAGAGACCCAGTACTTC.

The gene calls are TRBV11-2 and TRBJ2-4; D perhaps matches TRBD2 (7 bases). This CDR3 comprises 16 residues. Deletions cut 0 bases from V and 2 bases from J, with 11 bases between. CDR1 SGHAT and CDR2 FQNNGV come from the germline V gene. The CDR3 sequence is CASSLEGGGSKNIQYF. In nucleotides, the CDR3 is TGTGCCAGCAGCTTAGAAGGGGGGGGATCCAAAAACATTCAGTACTTC.

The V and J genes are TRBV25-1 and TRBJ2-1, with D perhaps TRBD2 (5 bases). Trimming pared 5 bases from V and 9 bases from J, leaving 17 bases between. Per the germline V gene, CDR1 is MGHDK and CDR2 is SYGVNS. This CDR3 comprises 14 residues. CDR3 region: CASSSHGQTSEQFF. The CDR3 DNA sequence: TGTGCCAGCAGTTCCCACGGGCAAACTAGTGAGCAGTTCTTC.

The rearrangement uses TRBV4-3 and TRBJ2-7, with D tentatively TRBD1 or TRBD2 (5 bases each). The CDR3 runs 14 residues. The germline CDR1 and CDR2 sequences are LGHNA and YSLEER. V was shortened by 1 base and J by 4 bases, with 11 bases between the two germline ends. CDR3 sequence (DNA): TGCGCCAGCAGCCAAGTCGAGGGGTCGTACGAGCAGTACTTC. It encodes CASSQVEGSYEQYF.

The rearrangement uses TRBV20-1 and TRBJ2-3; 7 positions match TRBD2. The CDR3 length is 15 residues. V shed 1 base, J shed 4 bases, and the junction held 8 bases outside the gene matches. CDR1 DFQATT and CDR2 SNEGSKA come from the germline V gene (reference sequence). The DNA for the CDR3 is TGCAGTGCTAGAGCCCAAGCGGGGTGGGCAGATACGCAGTATTTT. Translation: CSARAQAGWADTQYF.

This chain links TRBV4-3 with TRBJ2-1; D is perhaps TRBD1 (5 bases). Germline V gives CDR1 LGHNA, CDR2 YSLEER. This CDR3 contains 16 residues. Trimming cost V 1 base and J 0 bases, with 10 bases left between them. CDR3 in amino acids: CASSQVQGSSYNEQFF. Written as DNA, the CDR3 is TGCGCCAGCAGCCAAGTTCAGGGTAGCTCCTACAATGAGCAGTTCTTC.

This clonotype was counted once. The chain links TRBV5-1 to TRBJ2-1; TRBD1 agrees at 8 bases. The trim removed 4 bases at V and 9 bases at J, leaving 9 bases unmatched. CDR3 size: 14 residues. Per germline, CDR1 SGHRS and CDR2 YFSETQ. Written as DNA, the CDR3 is TGCGCCAGCAGCACCGGACAGGGTCCCCTTGAGCAGTTCTTC. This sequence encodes CASSTGQGPLEQFF. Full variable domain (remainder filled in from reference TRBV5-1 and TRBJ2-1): KAGVTQTPRYLIKTRGQQVTLSCSPISGHRSVSWYQQTPGQGLQFLFEYFSETQRNKGNFPGRFSGRQFSNSRSEMNVSTLELGDSALYLCASSTGQGPLEQFFGPGTRLTVL.

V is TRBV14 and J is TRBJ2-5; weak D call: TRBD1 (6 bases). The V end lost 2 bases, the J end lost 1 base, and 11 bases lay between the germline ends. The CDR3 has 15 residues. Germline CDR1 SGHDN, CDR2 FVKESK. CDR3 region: CASSQFPGAQETQYF. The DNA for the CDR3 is TGTGCCAGCAGCCAATTTCCAGGGGCCCAAGAGACCCAGTACTTC.

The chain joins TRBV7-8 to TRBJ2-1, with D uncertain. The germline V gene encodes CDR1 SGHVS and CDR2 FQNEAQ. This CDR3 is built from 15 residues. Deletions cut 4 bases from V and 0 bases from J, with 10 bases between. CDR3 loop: CASSWAASSYNEQFF. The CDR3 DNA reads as TGTGCCAGCAGCTGGGCGGCTAGCTCCTACAATGAGCAGTTCTTC.

CDR3 sequence reads: CASSEGGTTFYGYTF. CDR3 nucleotide sequence: TGTGCCAGCAGTGAAGGGGGGACAACATTCTATGGCTACACCTTC. The rearrangement uses TRBV25-1 and TRBJ1-2, with D maybe TRBD1 (6 bases). Germline lookup yields CDR1 MGHDK and CDR2 SYGVNS. This CDR3 spans 15 amino acids. Trimming removed 2 bases from V and 4 bases from J, with 14 bases in between.

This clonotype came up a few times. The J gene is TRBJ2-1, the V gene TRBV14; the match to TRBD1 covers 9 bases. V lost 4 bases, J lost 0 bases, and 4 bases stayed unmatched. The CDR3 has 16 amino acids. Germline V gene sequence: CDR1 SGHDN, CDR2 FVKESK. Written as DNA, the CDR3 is TGTGCCAGCAGCCTTCGGGACAGGGTCTCCTACAATGAGCAGTTCTTC. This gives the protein CASSLRDRVSYNEQFF.

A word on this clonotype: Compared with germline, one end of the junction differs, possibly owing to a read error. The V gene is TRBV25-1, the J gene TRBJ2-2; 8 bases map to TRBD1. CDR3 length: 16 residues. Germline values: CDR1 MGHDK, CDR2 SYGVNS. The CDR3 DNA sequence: TGTGCCAGCAGTCCCGGACAGGGAAGAACCACCGAGGAGCTGTTTTTT. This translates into CASSPGQGRTTEELFF.

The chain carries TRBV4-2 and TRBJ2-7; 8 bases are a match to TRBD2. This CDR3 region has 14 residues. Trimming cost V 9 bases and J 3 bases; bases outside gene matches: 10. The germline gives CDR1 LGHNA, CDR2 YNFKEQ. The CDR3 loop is CASGQRGRNYEQYF. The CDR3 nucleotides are TGTGCCAGTGGCCAACGCGGGAGGAACTACGAGCAGTACTTC.

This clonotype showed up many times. This chain's CDR3 is CSTRAVLGYNEQFF. CDR3 bases: TGCAGCACGAGGGCCGTATTAGGATATAATGAGCAGTTCTTC. The V call is TRBV29-1, the J call TRBJ2-1; a weak D match, TRBD2 (5 bases). Trimming took 8 bases from V and 7 from J, leaving 21 bases between them. Germline V gene lookup returns CDR1 SQVTM and CDR2 ANQGSEA. CDR3 size: 14 residues.

In nucleotides, the CDR3 is TGCGCCAGCAGCCAAGATGTCCCCGGGACAGCGTATGGCTACACCTTC. This translates into CASSQDVPGTAYGYTF. The chain has TRBV4-3 and TRBJ1-2, with 7 positions matching TRBD1. This CDR3 is built from 16 residues. CDR1 is LGHNA and CDR2 is YSLEER in the germline V gene. V trimming: 0 bases; J trimming: 5 bases; junction bases outside the gene matches: 9.

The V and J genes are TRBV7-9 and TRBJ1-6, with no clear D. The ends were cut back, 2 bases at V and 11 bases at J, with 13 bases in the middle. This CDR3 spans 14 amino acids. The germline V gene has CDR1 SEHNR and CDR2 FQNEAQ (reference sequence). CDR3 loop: CASSLYEGGAPLHF. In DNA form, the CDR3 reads TGTGCCAGCAGCTTATATGAGGGTGGTGCACCCCTCCACTTT.

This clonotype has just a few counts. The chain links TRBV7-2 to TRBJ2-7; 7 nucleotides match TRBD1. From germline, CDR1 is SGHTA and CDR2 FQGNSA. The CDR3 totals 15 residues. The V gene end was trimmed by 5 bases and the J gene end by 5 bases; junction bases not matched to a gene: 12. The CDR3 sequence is CASSRLTGISDEQYF. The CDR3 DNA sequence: TGTGCCAGCAGCCGCCTGACAGGGATTAGCGACGAGCAGTACTTC.